Presented here are 19 T cell receptor beta chains from one specimen sequenced in a study of regulatory T cells in long-lasting Graves disease. Time point of the sample: newly diagnosed GD, antithyroid drugs for less than 3 months. From PBMCs, RNA was extracted and then used to make the TCR library. Construction of the TCR beta libraries employed iRepertoire HTBI primers in conjunction with Arm-PCR of CDR3 regions. One entry per CDR3 protein, called by TCRdb with MiXCR from the multiplex PCR reads. The table shows under 250,000 distinct CDR3 sequences, with 20% to 25% occurring only once. The sequences come from peripheral blood mononuclear cells (PBMCs), collected at new diagnosis, from a patient treated with antithyroid drugs. The receptors were sampled from a female donor with Graves disease.

This clonotype was picked up a small number of times. This chain uses TRBV7-3 with TRBJ2-3; 8 nucleotides line up with TRBD1. The J call may not be correct, given that the DNA end is closer to TRBJ2-7. This CDR3 contains 14 residues. Germline CDR1 reads SGHTA; CDR2 reads FQGTGA. CDR3 residues: CASSLTGQAFEQYF. In DNA, the CDR3 is TGTGCCAGCAGCTTAACGGGACAGGCCTTCGAGCAGTACTTC.

At least ten counts were recorded for this clonotype. The chain recombines TRBV20-1 with TRBJ1-5; 9 nucleotides line up with TRBD1. This CDR3 comprises 15 residues. Germline loops: CDR1 DFQATT, CDR2 SNEGSKA (reference sequence). V lost 0 bases, J lost 8 bases, and 8 bases stayed unmatched. CDR3 sequence (DNA): TGCAGTGCTAGAGATCTACAGGGGGCATTGGAGCCCCAGCATTTT. Encoded protein: CSARDLQGALEPQHF.

This clonotype was seen at least ten times. The rearrangement uses TRBV28 and TRBJ2-7, with TRBD1 matching 8 bases. The CDR3 has 14 residues. The V segment lost 5 bases and the J segment 6 bases; nucleotides outside the gene matches: 9. Germline values: CDR1 MDHEN, CDR2 SYDVKM. The CDR3 DNA follows: TGTGCCAGCAGTCCCCGGGACAGGTTCCGCGAGCAGTACTTC. Its protein is CASSPRDRFREQYF.

The gene calls are TRBV5-1 and TRBJ2-1; 11 bases are shared with TRBD1. This CDR3 is 16 amino acids long. CDR1 and CDR2 from the germline V gene are SGHRS and YFSETQ. V was clipped by 0 bases and J by 4 bases; unmatched bases: 3. CDR3 protein: CASSLAGDRGYNEQFF. CDR3 nucleotides: TGCGCCAGCAGCTTGGCTGGGGACAGGGGGTACAATGAGCAGTTCTTC.

This clonotype was seen repeatedly, ten times or more. V usage is TRBV4-1 and J usage is TRBJ1-4; D uncertain. The CDR3 consists of 14 residues. V was trimmed by 1 base and J by 3 bases, leaving 6 bases between them. CDR1 is MGHRA and CDR2 is YSYEKL in the germline V gene. CDR3 protein: CASSQGWANEKLFF. As DNA, the CDR3 is TGCGCCAGCAGCCAAGGGTGGGCTAATGAAAAACTGTTTTTT.

This clonotype has a count of ten or more. The rearrangement uses TRBV11-2 and TRBJ1-2; the match to TRBD1 covers 7 bases. The CDR3 runs to 16 residues. The junction had 9 bases not matched to a gene; V was cut back by 1 base and J by 4 bases. CDR1 and CDR2 (germline): SGHAT, FQNNGV. CDR3 sequence: CASSLGLRGRGYGYTF. The CDR3, as DNA: TGTGCCAGCAGCTTAGGTTTAAGGGGGCGAGGCTATGGCTACACCTTC.

This clonotype has a handful of counts. The V and J genes are TRBV19 and TRBJ2-7, with TRBD1 matching over 9 bases. The length of the CDR3 is 15 residues. The junction had 9 bases not matched to a gene; V was cut back by 3 bases and J by 6 bases. Germline V CDR1 and CDR2: LNHDA, SQIVND (reference sequence). DNA for the CDR3: TGTGCCAGTAGTATCCGGGACAGGGATTTTGGCGAGCAGTACTTC. Protein: CASSIRDRDFGEQYF.

This clonotype was observed many times. The J gene is TRBJ2-7, the V gene TRBV6-5; no clear D. Germline V gene sequence: CDR1 MNHEY, CDR2 SVGAGI. CDR3 length equals 13 residues. V was clipped by 2 bases and J by 1 base, with 6 bases between them. The CDR3 coding sequence is TGTGCCAGCAGTTACGGGAAGTCCTACGAGCAGTACTTC. Its protein product is CASSYGKSYEQYF.

This clonotype was seen ten or more times. The rearrangement joins TRBV6-2 or TRBV6-3 to TRBJ2-2; 8 bases are shared with TRBD1. V was pared by 10 bases and J by 2 bases, with 15 bases of the junction left unmatched. Germline lookup yields CDR1 MNHEY and CDR2 SVGEGT. CDR3 length: 17 amino acids. CDR3 sequence: CATKAARTGPNTGELFF. The CDR3 nucleotides read TGTGCCACCAAGGCCGCCCGGACAGGGCCAAACACCGGGGAGCTGTTTTTT.

This clonotype was counted a few times. CDR3 in amino acids: CASSQDRLRQGDQPQHF. The CDR3 DNA reads TGTGCCAGCAGCCAAGACAGATTGCGGCAGGGGGATCAGCCCCAGCATTTT. The genes are TRBV4-2 and TRBJ1-5, with 7 nucleotides matching TRBD1. The CDR3 spans 17 residues. CDR1 LGHNA and CDR2 YNFKEQ come from the germline V gene. V shed 0 bases and J 5 bases; nucleotides not matched to a gene: 10.

This sequence joins TRBV12-3 or TRBV12-4 and TRBJ2-7; TRBD1 aligns across 7 bases. Germline trimming cut 3 bases from V and 5 bases from J; bases unmatched to any gene: 10. This CDR3 region has 15 residues. The CDR3 bases are TGTGCCAGCAGTTTCGCCGGGACAGCAGACCACGAGCAGTACTTC. It is translated as CASSFAGTADHEQYF.

There are many counts of this clonotype. This chain uses TRBV19 with TRBJ2-4, with a possible D match to TRBD1 (5 bases). Germline V gives CDR1 LNHDA, CDR2 SQIVND (reference sequence). The CDR3 has 13 residues. V was trimmed by 9 bases and J by 1 base, leaving 10 bases between them. In nucleotides, the CDR3 is TGTGCCAGCTCTCAGGGTGCCAAAAACATTCAGTACTTC. Amino acid sequence: CASSQGAKNIQYF.

This clonotype was found a few times. This chain joins TRBV18 and TRBJ1-6; TRBD1 matches 8 bases. Trimming cost V 6 bases and J 7 bases; bases outside gene matches: 8. This CDR3 comprises 15 residues. CDR1 and CDR2 (germline): KGHSH, LQKENI. CDR3 DNA sequence: TGTGCCAGCTCGCCTGGAGACAGGGGAAATTCACCCCTCCACTTT. Its translation: CASSPGDRGNSPLHF.

This clonotype occurred many times. V and J are TRBV7-9 and TRBJ1-2, with a possible D match to TRBD1 (5 bases). This CDR3 has 14 residues. The V end lost 5 bases, the J end lost 1 base, and 11 bases lay between the germline ends. Germline assignment: CDR1 SEHNR and CDR2 FQNEAQ (reference sequence). The CDR3 loop reads CASSPIRGNYGYTF. CDR3 in DNA: TGTGCCAGCAGCCCTATTAGGGGTAACTATGGCTACACCTTC.

The CDR3 region is CASTSGGFQDNEQYF. The DNA of the CDR3 is TGTGCCAGTACCTCTGGGGGTTTCCAAGACAATGAGCAGTACTTC. The rearrangement joins TRBV19 to TRBJ2-5; D assignment may be TRBD1 or TRBD2 (5 bases each). This CDR3 comprises 15 residues. Germline-derived CDR1 and CDR2 are LNHDA and SQIVND (reference sequence). V was shortened by 7 bases and J by 11 bases, with 26 bases between the two germline ends.

The chain recombines TRBV12-3 or TRBV12-4 with TRBJ1-5; D remains unclear. The CDR3 is 15 residues long. V lost 3 bases and J 3 bases, leaving 12 bases between the germline ends. The CDR3 DNA follows: TGTGCCAGCAGTTTTTCCGACGGGATCAATCAGCCCCAGCATTTT. This codes for CASSFSDGINQPQHF.

Comment on this clonotype: With a much larger clone just one base away, this may be a read error. The chain combines TRBV6-5 with TRBJ1-6; D unresolved. The germline V gene encodes CDR1 MNHEY and CDR2 SVGAGI. The CDR3 extends over 15 amino acids. The CDR3 spells CASSYSGPYNSPPHF. The CDR3, as DNA: TGTGCCAGCAGTTACTCTGGACCGTATAATTCACCCCCCCACTTT.

This clonotype was recorded many times. The chain carries TRBV7-2 and TRBJ1-4; TRBD1 aligns across 7 bases. Trimming cost V 5 bases and J 0 bases; bases outside gene matches: 3. Germline values: CDR1 SGHTA, CDR2 FQGNSA. The CDR3 covers 15 residues. The CDR3 loop reads CASSRQGATNEKLFF. CDR3 in DNA: TGTGCCAGCAGCCGACAGGGAGCAACTAATGAAAAACTGTTTTTT.

The chain carries TRBV5-1 and TRBJ2-2; 7 bases match TRBD2. This CDR3 has 16 amino acids. Germline CDR1 SGHRS, CDR2 YFSETQ. V dropped 2 bases and J dropped 0; count of bases not matched to a gene: 4. Here the CDR3 reads CASSFSSGTNTGELFF. Here the CDR3 DNA reads TGCGCCAGCAGCTTTTCCAGCGGGACGAACACCGGGGAGCTGTTTTTT.